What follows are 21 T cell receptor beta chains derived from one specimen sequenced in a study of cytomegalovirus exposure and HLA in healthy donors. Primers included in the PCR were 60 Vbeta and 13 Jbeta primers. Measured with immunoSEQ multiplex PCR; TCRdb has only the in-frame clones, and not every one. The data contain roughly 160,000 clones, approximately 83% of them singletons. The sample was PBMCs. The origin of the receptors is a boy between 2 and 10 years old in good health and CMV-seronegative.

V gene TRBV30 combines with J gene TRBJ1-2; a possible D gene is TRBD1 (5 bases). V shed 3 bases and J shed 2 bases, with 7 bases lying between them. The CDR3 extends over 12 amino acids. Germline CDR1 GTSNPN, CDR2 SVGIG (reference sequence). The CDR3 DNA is TGTGCCTGGAGCCCAGGGAACTATGGCTACACCTTC. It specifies CAWSPGNYGYTF.

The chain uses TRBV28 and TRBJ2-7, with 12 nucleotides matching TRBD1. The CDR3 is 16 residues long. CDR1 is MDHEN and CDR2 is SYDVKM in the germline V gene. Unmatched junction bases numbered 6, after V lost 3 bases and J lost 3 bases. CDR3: CASSLGGTGGFYEQYF. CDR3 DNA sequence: TGTGCCAGCAGTTTGGGCGGGACAGGGGGCTTCTACGAGCAGTACTTC.

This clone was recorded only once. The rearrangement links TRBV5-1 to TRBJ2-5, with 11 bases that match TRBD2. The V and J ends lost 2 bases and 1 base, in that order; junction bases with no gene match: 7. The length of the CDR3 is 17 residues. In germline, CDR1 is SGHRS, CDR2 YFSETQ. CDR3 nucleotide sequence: TGCGCCAGCAGCTTAGGTTTTAGCGGGAGGGCCCAAGAGACCCAGTACTTC. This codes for CASSLGFSGRAQETQYF.

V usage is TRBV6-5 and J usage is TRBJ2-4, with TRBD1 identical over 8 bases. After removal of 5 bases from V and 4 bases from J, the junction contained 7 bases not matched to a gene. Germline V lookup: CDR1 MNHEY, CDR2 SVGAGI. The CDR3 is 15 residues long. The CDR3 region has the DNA TGTGCCAGCAGTCATGGCGGGACAGGAAAAAACATTCAGTACTTC. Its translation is CASSHGGTGKNIQYF.

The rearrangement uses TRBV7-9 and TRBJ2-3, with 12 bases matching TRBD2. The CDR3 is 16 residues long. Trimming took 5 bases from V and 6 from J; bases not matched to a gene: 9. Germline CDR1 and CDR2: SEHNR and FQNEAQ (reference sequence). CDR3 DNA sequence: TGTGCCAGCAGCCAGGCTGGACTAGCGGGGTGGGATACGCAGTATTTT. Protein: CASSQAGLAGWDTQYF. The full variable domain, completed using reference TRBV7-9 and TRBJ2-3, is DTGVSQNPRHKITKRGQNVTFRCDPISEHNRLYWYRQTLGQGPEFLTYFQNEAQLEKSRLLSDRFSAERPKGSFSTLEIQRTEQGDSAMYLCASSQAGLAGWDTQYFGPGTRLTVL.

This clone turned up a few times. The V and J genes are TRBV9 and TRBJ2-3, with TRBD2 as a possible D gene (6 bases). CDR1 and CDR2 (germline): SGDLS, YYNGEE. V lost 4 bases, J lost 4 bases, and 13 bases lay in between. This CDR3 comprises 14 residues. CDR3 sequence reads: CASSTRRAADTQYF. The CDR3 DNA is TGTGCCAGCAGCACGCGGAGGGCCGCAGATACGCAGTATTTT.

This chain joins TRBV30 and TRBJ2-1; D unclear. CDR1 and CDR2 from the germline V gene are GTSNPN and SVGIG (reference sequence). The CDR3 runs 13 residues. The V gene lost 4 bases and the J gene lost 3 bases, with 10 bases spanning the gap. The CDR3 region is CAWMRNVYNEQFF. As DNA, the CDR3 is TGTGCCTGGATGCGTAATGTCTACAATGAGCAGTTCTTC.

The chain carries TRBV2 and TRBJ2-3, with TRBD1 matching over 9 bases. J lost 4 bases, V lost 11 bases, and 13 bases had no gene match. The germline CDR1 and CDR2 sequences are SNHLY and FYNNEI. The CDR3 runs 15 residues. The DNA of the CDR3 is TGTGCCGACAAGCGGGGACAGGGAATGGCAGATACGCAGTATTTT. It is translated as CADKRGQGMADTQYF.

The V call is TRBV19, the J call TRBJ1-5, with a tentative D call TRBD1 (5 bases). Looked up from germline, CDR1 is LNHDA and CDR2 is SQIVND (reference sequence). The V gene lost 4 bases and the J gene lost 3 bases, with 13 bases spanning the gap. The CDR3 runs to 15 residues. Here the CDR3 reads CASSTSGLDNQPQHF. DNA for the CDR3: TGTGCCAGTAGTACTTCAGGGTTGGACAATCAGCCCCAGCATTTT.

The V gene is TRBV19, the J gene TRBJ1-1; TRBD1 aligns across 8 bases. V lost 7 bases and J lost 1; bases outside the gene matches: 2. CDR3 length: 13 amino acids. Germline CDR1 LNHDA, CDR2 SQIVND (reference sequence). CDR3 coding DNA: TGTGCCAGTAAGGACAGGGAGAACACTGAAGCTTTCTTT. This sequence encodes CASKDRENTEAFF.

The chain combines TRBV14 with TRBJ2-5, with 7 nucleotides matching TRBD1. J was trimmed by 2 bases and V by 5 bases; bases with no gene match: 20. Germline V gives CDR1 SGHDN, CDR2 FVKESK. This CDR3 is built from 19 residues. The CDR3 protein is CASSFCLGDFRDSQETQYF. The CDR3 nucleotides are TGTGCCAGCAGCTTTTGCCTTGGGGATTTCCGGGACAGTCAAGAGACCCAGTACTTC. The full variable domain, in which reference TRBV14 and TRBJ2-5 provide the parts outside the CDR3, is EAGVTQFPSHSVIEKGQTVTLRCDPISGHDNLYWYRRVMGKEIKFLLHFVKESKQDESGMPNNRFLAERTGGTYSTLKVQPAELEDSGVYFCASSFCLGDFRDSQETQYFGPGTRLLVL.

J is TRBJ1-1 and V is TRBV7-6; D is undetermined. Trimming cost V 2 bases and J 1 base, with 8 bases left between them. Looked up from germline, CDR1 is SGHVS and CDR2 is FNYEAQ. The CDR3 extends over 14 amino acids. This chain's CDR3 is CASSLSKWNTEAFF. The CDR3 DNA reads TGTGCCAGCAGCTTATCCAAATGGAACACTGAAGCTTTCTTT.

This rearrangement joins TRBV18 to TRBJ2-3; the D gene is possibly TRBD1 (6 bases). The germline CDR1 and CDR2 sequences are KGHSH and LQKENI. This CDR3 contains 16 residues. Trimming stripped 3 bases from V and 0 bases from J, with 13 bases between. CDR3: CASSPLTGSSTDTQYF. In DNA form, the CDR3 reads TGTGCCAGCTCACCCCTGACAGGATCTAGCACAGATACGCAGTATTTT. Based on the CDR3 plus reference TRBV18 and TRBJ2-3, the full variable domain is NAGVMQNPRHLVRRRGQEARLRCSPMKGHSHVYWYRQLPEEGLKFMVYLQKENIIDESGMPKERFSAEFPKEGPSILRIQQVVRGDSAAYFCASSPLTGSSTDTQYFGPGTRLTVL.

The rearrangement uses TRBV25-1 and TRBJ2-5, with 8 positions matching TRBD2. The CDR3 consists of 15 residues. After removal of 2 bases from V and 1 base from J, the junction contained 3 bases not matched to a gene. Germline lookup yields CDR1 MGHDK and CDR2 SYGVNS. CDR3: CASSEAGGGQETQYF. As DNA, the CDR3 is TGTGCCAGCAGTGAAGCGGGGGGAGGCCAAGAGACCCAGTACTTC.

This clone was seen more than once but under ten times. The CDR3 loop is CASSKDKQPQHF. The CDR3 bases are TGTGCCAGCAGCAAAGATAAACAGCCCCAGCATTTT. V is TRBV21-1 and J is TRBJ1-5. TRBV21-1 is a documented pseudogene. The length of the CDR3 is 12 residues.

The CDR3 coding sequence is TGTGCCAGTATCAAGACAGGGGGCAATCAGCCCCAGCATTTT. It translates to CASIKTGGNQPQHF. The chain combines TRBV19 with TRBJ1-5; TRBD1 matches at 8 bases. The CDR3 extends over 14 amino acids. The junction had 4 bases not matched to a gene; V was cut back by 7 bases and J by 2 bases. The V gene's germline CDR1 is LNHDA and CDR2 SQIVND (reference sequence).

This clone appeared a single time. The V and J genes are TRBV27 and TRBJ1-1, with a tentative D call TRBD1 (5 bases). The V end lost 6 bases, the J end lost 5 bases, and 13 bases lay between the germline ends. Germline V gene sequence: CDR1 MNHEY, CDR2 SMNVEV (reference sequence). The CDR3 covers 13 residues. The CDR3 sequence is CASSGGDETEAFF. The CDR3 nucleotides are TGTGCCAGCAGCGGAGGGGATGAGACTGAAGCTTTCTTT.

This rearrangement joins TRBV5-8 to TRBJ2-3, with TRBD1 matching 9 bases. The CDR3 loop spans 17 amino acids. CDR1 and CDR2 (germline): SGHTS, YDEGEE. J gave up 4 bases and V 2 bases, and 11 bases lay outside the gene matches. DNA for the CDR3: TGTGCCAGCAGCTTTTTCACCGGGACAGGGAGCCCAGATACGCAGTATTTT. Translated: CASSFFTGTGSPDTQYF.

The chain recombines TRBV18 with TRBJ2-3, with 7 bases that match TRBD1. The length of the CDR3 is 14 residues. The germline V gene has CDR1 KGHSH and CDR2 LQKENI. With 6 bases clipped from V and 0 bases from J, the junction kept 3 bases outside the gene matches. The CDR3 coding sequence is TGTGCCAGCTCGCCGGACAGGAGCACAGATACGCAGTATTTT. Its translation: CASSPDRSTDTQYF.

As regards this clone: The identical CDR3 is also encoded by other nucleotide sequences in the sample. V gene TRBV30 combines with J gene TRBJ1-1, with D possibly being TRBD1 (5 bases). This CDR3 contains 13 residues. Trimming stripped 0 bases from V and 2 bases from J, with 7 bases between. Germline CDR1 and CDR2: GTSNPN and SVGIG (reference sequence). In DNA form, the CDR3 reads TGTGCCTGGAGTGTACAGGCTAACACTGAAGCTTTCTTT. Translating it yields CAWSVQANTEAFF.

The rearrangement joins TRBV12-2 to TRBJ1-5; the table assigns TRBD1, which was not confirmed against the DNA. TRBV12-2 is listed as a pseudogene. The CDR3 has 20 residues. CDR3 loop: CASRLPFLADIIYSNQPQHF. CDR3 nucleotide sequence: TGTGCAAGTCGCTTACCCTTTTTGGCCGACATAATTTATAGCAATCAGCCCCAGCATTTT.